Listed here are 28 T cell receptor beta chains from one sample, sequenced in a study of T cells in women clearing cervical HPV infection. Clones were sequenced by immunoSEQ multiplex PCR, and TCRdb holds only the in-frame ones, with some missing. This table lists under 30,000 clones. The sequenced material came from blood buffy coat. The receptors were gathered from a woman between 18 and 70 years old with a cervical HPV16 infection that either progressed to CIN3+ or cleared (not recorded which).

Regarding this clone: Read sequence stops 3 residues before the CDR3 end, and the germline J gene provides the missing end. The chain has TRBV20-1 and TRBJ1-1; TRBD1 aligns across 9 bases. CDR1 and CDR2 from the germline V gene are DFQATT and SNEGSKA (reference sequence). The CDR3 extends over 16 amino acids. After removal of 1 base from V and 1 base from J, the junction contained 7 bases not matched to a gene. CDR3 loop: CSARVGTGTKNTEAFF. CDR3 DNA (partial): TGCAGTGCTAGAGTAGGGACAGGGACCAAGAACACTGAA.

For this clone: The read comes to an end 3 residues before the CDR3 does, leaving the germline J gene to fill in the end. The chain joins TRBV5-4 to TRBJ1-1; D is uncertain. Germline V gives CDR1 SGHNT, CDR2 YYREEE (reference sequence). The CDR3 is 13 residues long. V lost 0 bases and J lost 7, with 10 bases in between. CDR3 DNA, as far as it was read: TGTGCCAGCAGCTTGGTGCCCCCCAGTGAA. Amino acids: CASSLVPPSE. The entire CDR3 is CASSLVPPSEAFF.

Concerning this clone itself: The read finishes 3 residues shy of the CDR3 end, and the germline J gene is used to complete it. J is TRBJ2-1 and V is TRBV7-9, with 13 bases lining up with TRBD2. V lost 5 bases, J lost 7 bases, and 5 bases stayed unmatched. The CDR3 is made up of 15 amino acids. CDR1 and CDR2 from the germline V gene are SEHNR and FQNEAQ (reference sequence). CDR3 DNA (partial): TGTGCCAGCAGCGCGGGACTAGCGGGAATGAATGAG. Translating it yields CASSAGLAGMNE. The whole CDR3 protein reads CASSAGLAGMNEQFF.

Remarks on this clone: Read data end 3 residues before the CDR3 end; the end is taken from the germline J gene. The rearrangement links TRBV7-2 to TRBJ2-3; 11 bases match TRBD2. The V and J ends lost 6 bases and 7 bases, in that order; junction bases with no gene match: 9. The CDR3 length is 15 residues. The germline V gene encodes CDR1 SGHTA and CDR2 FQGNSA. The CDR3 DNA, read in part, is TGTGCCAGCAGTCCTTTAGCGGGGGGGCCTTATACG. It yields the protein CASSPLAGGPYT. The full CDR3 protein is CASSPLAGGPYTQYF. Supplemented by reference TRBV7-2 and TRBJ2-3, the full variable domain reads GAGVSQSPSNKVTEKGKDVELRCDPISGHTALYWYRQSLGQGLEFLIYFQGNSAPDKSGLPSDRFSAERTGGSVSTLTIQRTQQEDSAVYLCASSPLAGGPYTQYFGPGTRLTVL.

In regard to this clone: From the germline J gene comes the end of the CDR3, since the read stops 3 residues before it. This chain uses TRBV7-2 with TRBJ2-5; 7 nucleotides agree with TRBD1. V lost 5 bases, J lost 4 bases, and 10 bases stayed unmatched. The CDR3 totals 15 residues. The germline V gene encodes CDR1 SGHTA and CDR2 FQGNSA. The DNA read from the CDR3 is TGTGCCAGCAGCCTGGTGACAGGGTCAGGAGAGACC. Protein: CASSLVTGSGET. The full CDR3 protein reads CASSLVTGSGETQYF.

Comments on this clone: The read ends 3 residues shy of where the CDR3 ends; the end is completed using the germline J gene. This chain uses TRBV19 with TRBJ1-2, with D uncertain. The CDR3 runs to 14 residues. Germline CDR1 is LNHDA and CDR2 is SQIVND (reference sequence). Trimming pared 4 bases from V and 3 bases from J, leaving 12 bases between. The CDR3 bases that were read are TGTGCCAGTAGTACAGGATTTTCGGACTATGGC. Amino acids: CASSTGFSDYG. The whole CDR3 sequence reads CASSTGFSDYGYTF.

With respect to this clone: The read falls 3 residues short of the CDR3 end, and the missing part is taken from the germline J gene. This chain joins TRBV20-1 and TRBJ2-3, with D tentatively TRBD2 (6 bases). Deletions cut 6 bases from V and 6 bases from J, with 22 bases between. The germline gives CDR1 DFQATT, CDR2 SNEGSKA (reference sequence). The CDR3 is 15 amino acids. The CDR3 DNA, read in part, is TGCAGTGCCCGGTTGCGGGACTCCCACGGGGATACG. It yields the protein CSARLRDSHGDT. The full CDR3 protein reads CSARLRDSHGDTQYF.

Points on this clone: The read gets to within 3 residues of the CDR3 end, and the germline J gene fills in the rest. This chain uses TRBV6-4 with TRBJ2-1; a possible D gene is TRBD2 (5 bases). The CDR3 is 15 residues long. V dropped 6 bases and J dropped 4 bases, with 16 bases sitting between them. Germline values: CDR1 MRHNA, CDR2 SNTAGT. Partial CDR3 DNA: TGTGCCAGCAGCCAACAACCAGGCGGGTACAATGAG. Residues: CASSQQPGGYNE. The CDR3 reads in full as CASSQQPGGYNEQFF.

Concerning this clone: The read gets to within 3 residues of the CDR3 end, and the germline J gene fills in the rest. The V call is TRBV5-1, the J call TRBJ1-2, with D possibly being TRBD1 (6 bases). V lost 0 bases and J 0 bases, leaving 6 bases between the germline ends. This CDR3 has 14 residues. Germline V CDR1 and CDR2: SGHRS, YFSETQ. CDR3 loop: CASSLEGANYGYTF. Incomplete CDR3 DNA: TGCGCCAGCAGCTTGGAGGGGGCTAACTATGGC.

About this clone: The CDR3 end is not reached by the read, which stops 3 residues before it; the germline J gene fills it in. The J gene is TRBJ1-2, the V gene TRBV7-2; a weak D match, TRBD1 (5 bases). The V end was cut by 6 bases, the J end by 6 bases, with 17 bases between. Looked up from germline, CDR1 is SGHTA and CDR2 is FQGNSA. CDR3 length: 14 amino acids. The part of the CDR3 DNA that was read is TGTGCCAGCAGTGTATGGGCAGGGAATAATGGC. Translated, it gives CASSVWAGNNG. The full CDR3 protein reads CASSVWAGNNGYTF.

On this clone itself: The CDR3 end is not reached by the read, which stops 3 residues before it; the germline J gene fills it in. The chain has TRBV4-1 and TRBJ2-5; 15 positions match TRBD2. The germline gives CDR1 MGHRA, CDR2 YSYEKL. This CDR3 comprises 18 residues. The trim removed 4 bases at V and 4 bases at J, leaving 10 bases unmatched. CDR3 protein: CASSLGRTSGRAGETQYF. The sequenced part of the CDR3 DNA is TGCGCCAGCAGCCTAGGTAGGACTAGCGGGAGGGCCGGAGAGACC.

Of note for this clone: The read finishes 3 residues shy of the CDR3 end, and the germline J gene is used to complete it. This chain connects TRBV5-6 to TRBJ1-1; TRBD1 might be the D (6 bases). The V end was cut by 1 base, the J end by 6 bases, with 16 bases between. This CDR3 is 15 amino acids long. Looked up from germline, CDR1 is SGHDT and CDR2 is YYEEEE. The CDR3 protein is CASSLIGTTLAEAFF. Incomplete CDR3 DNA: TGTGCCAGCAGCTTGATCGGGACAACTCTGGCTGAA.

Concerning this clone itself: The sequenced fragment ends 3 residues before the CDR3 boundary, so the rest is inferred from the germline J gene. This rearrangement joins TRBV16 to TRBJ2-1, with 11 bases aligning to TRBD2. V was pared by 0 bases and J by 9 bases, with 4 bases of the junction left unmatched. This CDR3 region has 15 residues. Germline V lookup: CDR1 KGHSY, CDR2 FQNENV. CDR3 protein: CASSQSPSGGPEQFF. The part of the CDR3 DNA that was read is TGTGCCAGCAGCCAATCCCCTAGCGGGGGGCCTGAG.

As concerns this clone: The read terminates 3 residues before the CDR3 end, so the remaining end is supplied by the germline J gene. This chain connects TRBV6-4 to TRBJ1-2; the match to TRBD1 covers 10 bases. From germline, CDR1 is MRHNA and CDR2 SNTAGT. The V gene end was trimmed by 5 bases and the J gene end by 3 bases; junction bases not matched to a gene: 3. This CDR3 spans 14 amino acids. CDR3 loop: CASSRDRGDYGYTF. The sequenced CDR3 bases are TGTGCCAGCAGTAGGGACAGGGGAGACTATGGC.

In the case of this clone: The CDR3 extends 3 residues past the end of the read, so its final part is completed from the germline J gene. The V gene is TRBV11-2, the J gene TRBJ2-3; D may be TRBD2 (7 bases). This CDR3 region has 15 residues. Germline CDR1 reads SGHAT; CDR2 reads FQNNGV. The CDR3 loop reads CASSLGRGRQETQYF. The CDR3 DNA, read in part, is TGTGCCAGCAGCTTAGGGCGGGGGCGGCAAGAGACG.

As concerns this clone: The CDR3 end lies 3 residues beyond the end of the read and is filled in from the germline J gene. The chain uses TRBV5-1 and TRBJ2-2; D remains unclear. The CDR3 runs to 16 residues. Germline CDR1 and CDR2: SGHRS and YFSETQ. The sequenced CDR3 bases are TGCGCCAGCAGCGGGCAGCCTCACACCTCTAATGAAAAG. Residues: CASSGQPHTSNEK. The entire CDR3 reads CASSGQPHTSNEKLFF.

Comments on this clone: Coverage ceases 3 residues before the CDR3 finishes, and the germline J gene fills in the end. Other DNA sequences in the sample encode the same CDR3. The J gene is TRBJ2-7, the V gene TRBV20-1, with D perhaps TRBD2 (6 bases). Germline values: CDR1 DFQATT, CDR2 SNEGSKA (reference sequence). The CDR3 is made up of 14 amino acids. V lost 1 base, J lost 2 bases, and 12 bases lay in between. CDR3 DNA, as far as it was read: TGCAGTGCTAGAGGGTCGGGCGGGACCTACGAG. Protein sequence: CSARGSGGTYE. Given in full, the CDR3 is CSARGSGGTYEQYF.

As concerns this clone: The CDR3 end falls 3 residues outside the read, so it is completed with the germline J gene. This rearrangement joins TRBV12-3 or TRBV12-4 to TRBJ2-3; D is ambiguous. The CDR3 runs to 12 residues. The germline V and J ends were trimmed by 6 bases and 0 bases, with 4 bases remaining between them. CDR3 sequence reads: CASRLSTDTQYF. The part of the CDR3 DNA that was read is TGTGCCAGCAGACTAAGCACAGATACG.

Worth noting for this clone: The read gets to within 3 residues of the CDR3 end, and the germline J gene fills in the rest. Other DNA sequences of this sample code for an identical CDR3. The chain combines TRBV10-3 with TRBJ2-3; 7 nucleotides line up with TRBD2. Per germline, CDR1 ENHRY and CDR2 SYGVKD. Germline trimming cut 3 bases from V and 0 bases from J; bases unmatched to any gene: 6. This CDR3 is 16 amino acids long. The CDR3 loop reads CAISDRGLTSTDTQYF. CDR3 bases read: TGTGCCATCAGTGATCGGGGACTAACAAGCACAGATACG.

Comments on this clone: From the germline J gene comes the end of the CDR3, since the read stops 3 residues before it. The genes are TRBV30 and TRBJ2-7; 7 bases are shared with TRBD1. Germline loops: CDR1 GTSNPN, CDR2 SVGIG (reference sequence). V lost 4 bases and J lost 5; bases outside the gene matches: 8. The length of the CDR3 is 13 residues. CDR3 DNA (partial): TGTGCCTGGATCAAACAGGGGCTGCACGAG. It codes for CAWIKQGLHE. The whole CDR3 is CAWIKQGLHEQYF.

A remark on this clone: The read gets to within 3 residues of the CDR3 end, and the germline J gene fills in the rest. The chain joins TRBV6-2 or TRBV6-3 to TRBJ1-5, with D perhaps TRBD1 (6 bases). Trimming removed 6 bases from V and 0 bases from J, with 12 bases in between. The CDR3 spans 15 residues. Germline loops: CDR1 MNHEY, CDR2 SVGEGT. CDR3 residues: CASRVTGLSNQPQHF. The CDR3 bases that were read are TGTGCCAGCAGGGTTACAGGGCTTAGCAATCAGCCC.

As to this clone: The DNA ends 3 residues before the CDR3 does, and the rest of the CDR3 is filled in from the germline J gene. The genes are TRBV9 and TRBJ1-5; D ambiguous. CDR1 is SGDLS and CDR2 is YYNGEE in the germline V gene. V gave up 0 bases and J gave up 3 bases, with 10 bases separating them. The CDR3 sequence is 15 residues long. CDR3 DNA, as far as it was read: TGTGCCAGCAGCGTAGGCTCTGCTAACAATCAGCCC. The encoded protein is CASSVGSANNQP. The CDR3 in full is CASSVGSANNQPQHF. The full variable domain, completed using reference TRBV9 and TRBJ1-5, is DSGVTQTPKHLITATGQRVTLRCSPRSGDLSVYWYQQSLDQGLQFLIQYYNGEERAKGNILERFSAQQFPDLHSELNLSSLELGDSALYFCASSVGSANNQPQHFGDGTRLSIL.

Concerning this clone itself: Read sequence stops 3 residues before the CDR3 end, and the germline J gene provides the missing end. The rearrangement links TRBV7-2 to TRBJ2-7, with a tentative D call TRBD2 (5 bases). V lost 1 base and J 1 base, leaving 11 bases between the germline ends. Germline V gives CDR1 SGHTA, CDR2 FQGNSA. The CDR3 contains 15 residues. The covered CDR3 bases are TGTGCCAGCAGCTTAGGTCGAGGGCAGTCCTACGAG. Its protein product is CASSLGRGQSYE. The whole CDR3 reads CASSLGRGQSYEQYF.

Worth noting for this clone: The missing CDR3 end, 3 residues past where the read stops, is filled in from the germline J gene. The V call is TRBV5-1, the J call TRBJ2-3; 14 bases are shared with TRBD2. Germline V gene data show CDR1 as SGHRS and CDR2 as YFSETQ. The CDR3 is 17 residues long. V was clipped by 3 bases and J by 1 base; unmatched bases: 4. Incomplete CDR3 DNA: TGCGCCAGCAGCTCGGGACTAGCGGGAGCCCGCACAGATACG. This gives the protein CASSSGLAGARTDT. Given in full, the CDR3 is CASSSGLAGARTDTQYF.

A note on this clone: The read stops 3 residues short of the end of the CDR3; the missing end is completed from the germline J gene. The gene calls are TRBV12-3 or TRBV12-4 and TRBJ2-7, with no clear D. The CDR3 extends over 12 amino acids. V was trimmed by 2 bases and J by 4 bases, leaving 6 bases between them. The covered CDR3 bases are TGTGCCAGCAGTTTACTTAGTTACGAG. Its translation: CASSLLSYE. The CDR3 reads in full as CASSLLSYEQYF.

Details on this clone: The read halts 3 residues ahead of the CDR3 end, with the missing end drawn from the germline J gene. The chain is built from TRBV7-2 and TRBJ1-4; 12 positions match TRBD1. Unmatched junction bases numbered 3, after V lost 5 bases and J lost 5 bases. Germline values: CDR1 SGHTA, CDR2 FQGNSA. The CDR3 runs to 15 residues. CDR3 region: CASSRGQGANEKLFF. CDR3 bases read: TGTGCCAGCAGCCGGGGACAGGGGGCAAATGAAAAA.

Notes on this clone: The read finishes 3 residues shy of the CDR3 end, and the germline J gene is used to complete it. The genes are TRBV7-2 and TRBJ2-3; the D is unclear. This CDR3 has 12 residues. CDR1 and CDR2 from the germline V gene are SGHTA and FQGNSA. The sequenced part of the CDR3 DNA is TGTGCCAGCAGCTCCCCCCGTCGGACG. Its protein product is CASSSPRRT. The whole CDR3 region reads CASSSPRRTQYF.

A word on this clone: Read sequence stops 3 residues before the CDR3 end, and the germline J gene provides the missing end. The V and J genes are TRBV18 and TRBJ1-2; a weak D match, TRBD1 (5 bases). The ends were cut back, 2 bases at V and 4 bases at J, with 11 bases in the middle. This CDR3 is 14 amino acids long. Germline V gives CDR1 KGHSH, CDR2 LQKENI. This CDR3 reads CASSPGDRSYGYTF. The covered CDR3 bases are TGTGCCAGCTCACCAGGAGACAGAAGCTATGGC. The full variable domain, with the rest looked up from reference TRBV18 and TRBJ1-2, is NAGVMQNPRHLVRRRGQEARLRCSPMKGHSHVYWYRQLPEEGLKFMVYLQKENIIDESGMPKERFSAEFPKEGPSILRIQQVVRGDSAAYFCASSPGDRSYGYTFGSGTRLTVV.